The 4 T cell receptor beta chains in this list originate from one sample, sequenced in a study of blood T cell repertoires in COVID-19. Repertoires were generated with immunoSEQ multiplex PCR, while TCRdb's copy carries only in-frame clones and drops some. The data contain 150,000 to 200,000 clones, more than 85% of them seen just once; the ten biggest clones take up under 30%. The sequenced material came from PBMCs or T cells enriched from blood (not recorded which). All receptors derive from a woman in her thirties or forties in a cohort exposed to, infected with or recovered from COVID-19 (not recorded which).

The V call is TRBV5-6, the J call TRBJ2-3, with D possibly TRBD1 on 6 matching bases. This CDR3 comprises 15 residues. Germline V CDR1 and CDR2: SGHDT, YYEEEE. V lost 1 base to trimming and J lost 0 bases, with 9 bases between them. CDR3 in amino acids: CASSLKRGSTDTQYF. The CDR3 bases are TGTGCCAGCAGCTTGAAGAGGGGGAGCACAGATACGCAGTATTTT.

V and J are TRBV25-1 and TRBJ1-3; 8 bases fit TRBD1. V was pared by 4 bases and J by 7 bases, with 6 bases of the junction left unmatched. The CDR3 runs to 14 residues. The germline V gene encodes CDR1 MGHDK and CDR2 SYGVNS. The CDR3: CASSATGALNTIYF. CDR3 sequence (DNA): TGTGCCAGCAGTGCGACAGGGGCTCTTAACACCATATATTTT.

The CDR3 sequence: CASSQVVNNEQFF. The CDR3 nucleotides read TGCGCCAGCAGCCAAGTTGTCAACAATGAGCAGTTCTTC. The chain recombines TRBV4-3 with TRBJ2-1; no definite D call. Trimming removed 1 base at V and 5 bases at J, with 6 bases between. The CDR3 is 13 residues long. CDR1 and CDR2 from the germline V gene are LGHNA and YSLEER.

The chain is built from TRBV19 and TRBJ2-5, with TRBD1 matching 7 bases. The V and J ends lost 5 bases and 7 bases, in that order; junction bases with no gene match: 7. Germline V gene sequence: CDR1 LNHDA, CDR2 SQIVND (reference sequence). The CDR3 runs to 13 residues. CDR3 sequence (DNA): TGTGCCAGTAGTGCCGACAGGGCGGGGACCCAGTACTTC. Protein product: CASSADRAGTQYF.